This TCR beta chain comes out of a study of blood T cell repertoires in COVID-19. Turning to the study itself: Spain, Italy and the United States supplied samples that represented acute and convalescent COVID-19. The analysed material was cDNA or gDNA that came from T cells, B-cell-depleted T cells, or PBMCs.

Germline V lookup: CDR1 SGHKS, CDR2 YYEKEE (reference sequence). The length of the CDR3 is 17 residues. Trimming left V 4 bases short and J 0 bases short, with 19 bases between. Authors' processing steps: By means of reference gene primer amplification, nucleated cell counts were estimated. The repertoire was sequenced with immunoSEQ multiplex PCR; TCRdb's copy has only in-frame clones and lacks some. V and J calls plus clone size are reproduced from that table; the DNA served to infer D and trimming. Of 190,000 or so clones in the sample, around nine tenths were seen once. The sample comprised peripheral blood. This TCR was sampled from a man aged 35 to 55 with acute or convalescent COVID-19. The chain links TRBV5-5 to TRBJ1-2; possibly TRBD1 for D (5 bases). CDR3 bases: TGTGCCAGCAGCGGTGCGAGCTTAGGGGCCACTAACTATGGCTACACCTTC. The encoded protein is CASSGASLGATNYGYTF.